The next 6 T cell receptor beta chains were all read from a single sample in a study of siplizumab effects on memory and regulatory T cells. Libraries were prepared by immunoSEQ multiplex PCR; TCRdb keeps only in-frame clonotypes and omits some of them. The sample lists over 85,000 clones; roughly 92% were seen once. The source material was CD4+ T cells sorted from blood. The receptors come from a human donor in good health.

The chain is built from TRBV6-1 and TRBJ2-7; 11 bases line up with TRBD2. Germline CDR1 reads MNHNS; CDR2 reads SASEGT. J was trimmed by 3 bases and V by 7 bases; bases with no gene match: 5. This CDR3 is 14 amino acids long. As DNA, the CDR3 is TGTGCCAGCACCGGGACTAGCGGAATCTACGAGCAGTACTTC. This gives the protein CASTGTSGIYEQYF.

The V gene is TRBV28, the J gene TRBJ2-1; 10 bases align to TRBD1. After removal of 2 bases from V and 5 bases from J, the junction contained 3 bases not matched to a gene. The CDR3 extends over 15 amino acids. Germline V gives CDR1 MDHEN, CDR2 SYDVKM. The CDR3 is CASSLDRGRHNEQFF. Here the CDR3 DNA reads TGTGCCAGCAGTTTAGACAGGGGGCGGCACAATGAGCAGTTCTTC.

The rearrangement uses TRBV5-1 and TRBJ1-1; D gene ambiguous. The CDR3 has 14 residues. Germline V lookup: CDR1 SGHRS, CDR2 YFSETQ. V lost 4 bases and J 5 bases, leaving 15 bases between the germline ends. CDR3 sequence reads: CASSPRGELTEAFF. CDR3 nucleotide sequence: TGCGCCAGCAGCCCCCGGGGTGAGTTGACTGAAGCTTTCTTT.

The gene calls are TRBV7-9 and TRBJ2-5; D remains ambiguous. The V gene lost 5 bases and the J gene lost 4 bases, with 20 bases spanning the gap. CDR3 length: 16 residues. The germline V gene encodes CDR1 SEHNR and CDR2 FQNEAQ (reference sequence). Written as DNA, the CDR3 is TGTGCCAGCAGCAACGCCCGGGCGGTCTCCGGAGAGACCCAGTACTTC. Translating gives CASSNARAVSGETQYF.

V usage is TRBV5-1 and J usage is TRBJ2-1, with 9 nucleotides matching TRBD2. This CDR3 has 13 residues. The J segment lost 9 bases and the V segment lost 3 bases, leaving 4 bases of the junction unmatched. Germline values: CDR1 SGHRS, CDR2 YFSETQ. The CDR3 DNA reads as TGCGCCAGCAGCTCGTCTAGCGGGATTGAGCAGTTCTTC. It translates to CASSSSSGIEQFF.

The rearrangement links TRBV9 to TRBJ1-4; the D gene is possibly TRBD1 (5 bases). Germline V lookup: CDR1 SGDLS, CDR2 YYNGEE. The CDR3 spans 16 residues. Trimming removed 2 bases from V and 6 bases from J, with 17 bases in between. In DNA form, the CDR3 reads TGTGCCAGCAGCGTCGCCGTAGGCAGGGAGGATGAAAAACTGTTTTTT. Residues: CASSVAVGREDEKLFF.